This TCR beta chain was sequenced for a study of T cell responses to AZD1222 COVID-19 vaccine. The germline V gene has CDR1 SGHAT and CDR2 FQDESV (reference sequence). This CDR3 is 13 amino acids long. Trimming took 5 bases from V and 2 from J, leaving 10 bases between them. Study results and limitations: Unmutated regions of variants are reportedly targeted by nearly half of spike-specific TCRs. The breadth and depth of Spike-specific TCRs increased once two AZD1222 doses had been given. Scientists sampled the repertoires only once the peak T cell response had passed.

With regard to this clone: Its antigen is currently unknown.

The method was immunoSEQ multiplex PCR; TCRdb's version includes in-frame clones alone and lacks a portion of them. The sample gives 150,000 to 200,000 clones, around 90% of which show up once; approximately 0.98% is in the top ten. The source is an adult who received the AZD1222 COVID-19 vaccine. V gene TRBV11-1 combines with J gene TRBJ2-7; D perhaps matches TRBD2 (5 bases). The material was peripheral blood, obtained 28 days after the second AZD1222 dose. This CDR3 reads CASSTGVPYEQYF. The CDR3 coding sequence is TGTGCCAGCAGCACCGGGGTACCCTACGAGCAGTACTTC.